The 5 T cell receptor beta chains below were found in one sample sequenced in a study of cytomegalovirus exposure and HLA in healthy donors. Researchers ran the PCR with 60 Vbeta and 13 Jbeta primers. The assay was immunoSEQ multiplex PCR, and TCRdb's table has in-frame clones only and misses some. The sample holds under 120,000 clones, 60% to 85% seen once. The sample was PBMCs. The source is a female donor in good health and CMV-seropositive.

The V call is TRBV5-1, the J call TRBJ1-1; perhaps TRBD1 as D (5 bases). This CDR3 is 14 amino acids long. Germline V gene lookup returns CDR1 SGHRS and CDR2 YFSETQ. Trimming cost V 4 bases and J 0 bases, with 10 bases left between them. CDR3 region: CASSLTTVNTEAFF. The CDR3, as DNA: TGCGCCAGCAGCCTCACGACAGTGAACACTGAAGCTTTCTTT.

By proportion, this clone is large. The gene calls are TRBV4-3 and TRBJ2-7; 8 positions match TRBD1. V lost 0 bases to trimming and J lost 0 bases; unmatched junction nucleotides: 1. This CDR3 comprises 15 residues. Germline CDR1 LGHNA, CDR2 YSLEER. This chain's CDR3 is CASSQDQGASYEQYF. The DNA for the CDR3 is TGCGCCAGCAGCCAAGATCAGGGGGCCTCCTACGAGCAGTACTTC.

CDR3 DNA sequence: TGCGCCAGCAGCCTAGGACAGGGCAATCAGCCCCAGCATTTT. Protein product: CASSLGQGNQPQHF. The chain uses TRBV4-1 and TRBJ1-5; 7 bases map to TRBD1. Trimming took 4 bases from V and 2 from J; bases not matched to a gene: 2. The germline V gene encodes CDR1 MGHRA and CDR2 YSYEKL. The CDR3 sequence is 14 residues long.

The J gene is TRBJ1-5, the V gene TRBV30; tentatively, D is TRBD1 (6 bases). Germline assignment: CDR1 GTSNPN and CDR2 SVGIG (reference sequence). V was pared by 2 bases and J by 4 bases, with 12 bases between. This CDR3 spans 14 amino acids. This CDR3 reads CAWSSDSQNQPQHF. CDR3 bases: TGTGCCTGGAGTTCGGACAGCCAAAATCAGCCCCAGCATTTT.

This clone was observed a few times. V and J are TRBV7-6 and TRBJ2-2, with TRBD1 matching over 7 bases. Germline lookup yields CDR1 SGHVS and CDR2 FNYEAQ. After removal of 1 base from V and 4 bases from J, the junction contained 3 bases not matched to a gene. This CDR3 has 15 amino acids. CDR3 in amino acids: CASSLEGQPTGELFF. The CDR3 DNA sequence: TGTGCCAGCAGCTTAGAGGGACAGCCCACCGGGGAGCTGTTTTTT.